Listed here are 13 T cell receptor beta chains from one sample, sequenced in a study of T cell repertoires in cytomegalovirus infection. One entry per CDR3 protein results from TCRdb running MiXCR on the reads. This sample yields some 920,000 distinct CDR3 sequences, of which about a third are seen a single time; about an eighth belongs to the top ten. These receptors have no identified antigens. The starting material was cultured CD8+ T cells from PBMCs, obtained from culture after CMV antigen stimulation. Receptors originate from a human donor in good health (CMV status not recorded). Some clones in this sample may be carry-over from other donors' samples.

This clonotype has just a few counts. This chain connects TRBV12-3 or TRBV12-4 to TRBJ2-3, with a tentative D call TRBD2 (5 bases). The V and J ends lost 2 bases and 4 bases respectively, with 19 bases between them. The CDR3 is 17 residues long. The CDR3 sequence: CASSLLEGIRRADTQYF. The CDR3 nucleotides are TGTGCCAGCAGTTTATTAGAGGGAATTCGACGGGCAGATACGCAGTATTTT.

Comments on this clonotype: The junction departs from the called germline gene at one end, perhaps through a read error. The rearrangement joins TRBV5-3 to TRBJ2-1; no definite D call. TRBV5-3 is reported as an ORF; its role is uncertain. This CDR3 region has 13 residues. CDR3 region: CASSLQRAHEQFF. The CDR3 DNA follows: TGTGCCAGCAGCTTGCAAAGGGCCCATGAGCAGTTCTTC.

The chain couples TRBV24-1 to TRBJ2-2; D perhaps matches TRBD2 (5 bases). V lost 3 bases to trimming and J lost 4 bases, with 8 bases between them. The CDR3 totals 14 residues. Germline assignment: CDR1 KGHDR and CDR2 SFDVKD. As DNA, the CDR3 is TGTGCCACCAGTGATGGAGGCGCCACCGGGGAGCTGTTTTTT. As protein: CATSDGGATGELFF.

The chain links TRBV15 to TRBJ1-5; D not resolved. Germline loops: CDR1 LNHNV, CDR2 YYDKDF (reference sequence). Trimming took off 8 bases at V and 2 bases at J, with 16 bases between the two ends. The CDR3 loop spans 15 amino acids. CDR3 region: CATCKTTSGNQPQHF. The CDR3 DNA follows: TGTGCCACCTGCAAAACGACCTCGGGCAATCAGCCCCAGCATTTT.

V gene TRBV4-3 combines with J gene TRBJ1-5; D may be TRBD1 (5 bases). The V gene's germline CDR1 is LGHNA and CDR2 YSLEER. V lost 0 bases, J lost 7 bases, and 13 bases lay in between. CDR3 length: 15 residues. The DNA of the CDR3 is TGCGCCAGCAGCCAAGAGGCGGGGGGGAACCAGCCCCAGCATTTT. Amino acids: CASSQEAGGNQPQHF.

This sequence joins TRBV7-6 and TRBJ2-1, with a weak D call TRBD1 (5 bases). The CDR3 consists of 14 residues. CDR1 is SGHVS, CDR2 FNYEAQ, per germline. CDR3 protein: CACSVSPRGNEQFF. The CDR3 DNA is TGTGCTTGCAGCGTTTCCCCTAGGGGCAATGAGCAGTTCTTC.

This clonotype was counted only a few times. This rearrangement joins TRBV24-1 to TRBJ1-1; D gene unclear. Trimming took 3 bases from V and 5 from J, leaving 9 bases between them. Germline V gene sequence: CDR1 KGHDR, CDR2 SFDVKD. The CDR3 is 13 residues long. The CDR3 DNA reads as TGTGCCACCAGTGATCGTGGTTGGACTGAAGCTTTCTTT. Translating gives CATSDRGWTEAFF.

This chain connects TRBV10-3 to TRBJ2-3, with 7 bases that match TRBD2. CDR3 length: 16 amino acids. CDR1 ENHRY and CDR2 SYGVKD come from the germline V gene. V dropped 0 bases and J dropped 3; count of bases not matched to a gene: 6. In DNA, the CDR3 is TGTGCCATCAGTGAGTCGTTCACGGGGGGTACAGATACGCAGTATTTT. Amino acid sequence: CAISESFTGGTDTQYF.

The chain links TRBV19 to TRBJ1-1; 7 positions agree with TRBD1. Per the germline V gene, CDR1 is LNHDA and CDR2 is SQIVND (reference sequence). This CDR3 has 15 residues. V lost 5 bases, J lost 0 bases, and 6 bases stayed unmatched. CDR3 DNA sequence: TGTGCCAGTAGTGCCCACAGGGGTATGAACACTGAAGCTTTCTTT. Amino acid sequence: CASSAHRGMNTEAFF. Using reference TRBV19 and TRBJ1-1 for the parts outside the CDR3, the full variable domain is DGGITQSPKYLFRKEGQNVTLSCEQNLNHDAMYWYRQDPGQGLRLIYYSQIVNDFQKGDIAEGYSVSREKKESFPLTVTSAQKNPTAFYLCASSAHRGMNTEAFFGQGTRLTVV.

Concerning this clonotype: At one end the junction does not follow the germline gene, possibly because of a read error. V usage is TRBV7-9 and J usage is TRBJ2-3; 8 bases fit TRBD1. This CDR3 is 15 amino acids long. Per the germline V gene, CDR1 is SEHNR and CDR2 is FQNEAQ (reference sequence). This CDR3 reads CACSFDRGSTDTQYF. Written as DNA, the CDR3 is TGTGCCTGCAGCTTTGACAGGGGTAGCACAGATACGCAGTATTTT.

The chain joins TRBV7-3 to TRBJ1-1; 7 bases align to TRBD1. The V gene end was trimmed by 5 bases and the J gene end by 0 bases; junction bases not matched to a gene: 9. This CDR3 has 16 amino acids. Per the germline V gene, CDR1 is SGHTA and CDR2 is FQGTGA. The CDR3 loop is CASSLQGTGMNTEAFF. The CDR3 DNA reads TGTGCCAGCAGCCTACAGGGGACGGGCATGAACACTGAAGCTTTCTTT.

The rearrangement links TRBV7-6 to TRBJ1-2; 10 bases fit TRBD1. This CDR3 has 16 amino acids. CDR1 is SGHVS and CDR2 is FNYEAQ in the germline V gene. J lost 2 bases, V lost 3 bases, and 6 bases had no gene match. CDR3 bases: TGTGCCAGCAGCTTGCCCGGGACAGGGGCCAACTATGGCTACACCTTC. Its translation is CASSLPGTGANYGYTF.

V gene TRBV28 combines with J gene TRBJ1-1; D call uncertain. The CDR3 has 13 residues. Germline V gives CDR1 MDHEN, CDR2 SYDVKM. V lost 6 bases and J 4 bases, leaving 12 bases between the germline ends. This chain's CDR3 is CASSLKLGTEAFF. The CDR3 DNA follows: TGTGCCAGCAGCCTTAAATTGGGCACTGAAGCTTTCTTT.